This T cell receptor beta chain is from a study of early stage breast cancer tumors. Study findings and constraints: Commonly generated sequences made up most enriched TCRB sequences shared between patients.

The germline CDR1 and CDR2 sequences are LNHDA and SQIVND (reference sequence). The V and J ends lost 7 bases and 0 bases respectively, with 13 bases between them. The CDR3 consists of 15 residues. For this clone: Its antigen is as yet unknown.

Blood replicates held 0.5 ug DNA, tumor or normal breast approximately 1.5 ug, two each. Clones were read by immunoSEQ multiplex PCR, and TCRdb kept only the in-frame ones, dropping some. The sample consists of tens of thousands of clones, approximately 90% of them appearing once. The chain is built from TRBV19 and TRBJ1-5; D uncertain. Sequencing used blood. This receptor was identified in an older person with breast cancer. The CDR3, as DNA: TGTGCCAGTAACGATGGAGGGCCTAGCAATCAGCCCCAGCATTTT. It translates to CASNDGGPSNQPQHF.